The source of this TCR beta chain is a study of radiotherapy plus CTLA-4 blockade in lung cancer. Sequencing used immunoSEQ multiplex PCR; TCRdb keeps in-frame clones, though not all of them. The sample lists about 45,000 clones, about 67% occurring once. Patients had chemo-refractory metastatic non-small-cell lung cancer and received focal radiation plus CTLA-4 blockade that used ipilimumab. In germline, CDR1 is SNHLY, CDR2 FYNNEI. With V trimmed by 9 bases and J by 3 bases, 8 bases remained unmatched. The CDR3 is 13 amino acids. V usage is TRBV2 and J usage is TRBJ2-7, with 7 bases lining up with TRBD2. The sample consisted of peripheral blood, taken from a patient treated with radiotherapy plus ipilimumab. The receptor was derived from a human donor with non-small cell lung cancer who had a partial response to radiotherapy plus ipilimumab. CDR3 bases: TGTGCCAGTACTAGCGCCATCTTCTACGAGCAGTACTTC. Amino acids: CASTSAIFYEQYF. Full variable domain (remainder filled in from reference TRBV2 and TRBJ2-7): EPEVTQTPSHQVTQMGQEVILRCVPISNHLYFYWYRQILGQKVEFLVSFYNNEISEKSEIFDDQFSVERPDGSNFTLKIRSTKLEDSAMYFCASTSAIFYEQYFGPGTRLTVT.